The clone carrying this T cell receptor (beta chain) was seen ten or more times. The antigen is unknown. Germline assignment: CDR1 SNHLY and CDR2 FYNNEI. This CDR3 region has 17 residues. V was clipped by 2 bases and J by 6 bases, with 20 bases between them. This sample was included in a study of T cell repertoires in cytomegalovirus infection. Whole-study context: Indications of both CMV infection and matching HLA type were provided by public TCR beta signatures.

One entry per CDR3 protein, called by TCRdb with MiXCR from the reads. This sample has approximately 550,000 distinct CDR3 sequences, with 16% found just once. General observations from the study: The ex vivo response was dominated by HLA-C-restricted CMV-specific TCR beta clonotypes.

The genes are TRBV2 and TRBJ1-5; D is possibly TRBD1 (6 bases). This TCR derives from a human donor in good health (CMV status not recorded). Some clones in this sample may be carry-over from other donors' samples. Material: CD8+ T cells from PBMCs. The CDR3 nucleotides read TGTGCCAGCAGTGAATTTAAACGAGGGGGTGAGGGTCAGCCCCAGCATTTT. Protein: CASSEFKRGGEGQPQHF.